This T cell receptor (beta chain) originates from a study of glioma-infiltrating T cells after dendritic cell vaccination. Whole-study results and caveats: Higher pretreatment TIL content predicted longer progression-free time and survival. Complete blood and tumor specimen sets were limited to few patients.

Amplification used 60 V beta primers and 13 J beta primers. Libraries were prepared by immunoSEQ multiplex PCR; TCRdb keeps only in-frame clonotypes and omits some of them. The table lists roughly 88,000 clones, 75% to 85% of them singletons, with 2.1% in the top ten. Time point defined: after dendritic cell vaccination, including at tumor progression/relapse. Fresh-frozen tumor tissue and more than two years of survival data were available for all. Turning to this clone: The antigen remains undetermined.

The sequence derives from a human donor with glioblastoma. The material sequenced was blood, taken after dendritic cell vaccination.

CDR3 amino acids: CASRTQGIEAFF. The DNA for the CDR3 is TGTGCCAGCAGGACACAGGGGATTGAAGCTTTCTTT. This chain joins TRBV6-5 and TRBJ1-1, with 7 nucleotides matching TRBD1. The CDR3 loop spans 12 amino acids. The J segment lost 7 bases and the V segment lost 6 bases, leaving 5 bases of the junction unmatched. The germline V gene encodes CDR1 MNHEY and CDR2 SVGAGI.